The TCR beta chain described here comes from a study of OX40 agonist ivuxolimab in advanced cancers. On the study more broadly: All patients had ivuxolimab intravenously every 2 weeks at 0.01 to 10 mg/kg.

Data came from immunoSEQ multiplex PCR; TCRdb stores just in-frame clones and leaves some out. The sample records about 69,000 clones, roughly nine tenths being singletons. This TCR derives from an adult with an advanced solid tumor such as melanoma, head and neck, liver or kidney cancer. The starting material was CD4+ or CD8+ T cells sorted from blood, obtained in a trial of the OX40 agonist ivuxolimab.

In DNA form, the CDR3 reads TGTGCCAGCAGCTTAGATAGAAGCGGTCAAGAGACCCAGTACTTC. Residues: CASSLDRSGQETQYF. V usage is TRBV5-4 and J usage is TRBJ2-5; TRBD2 might be the D (5 bases). The V and J ends lost 2 bases and 2 bases respectively, with 13 bases between them. The V gene's germline CDR1 is SGHNT and CDR2 YYREEE (reference sequence). The CDR3 sequence is 15 residues long. Together with reference TRBV5-4 and TRBJ2-5, the CDR3 gives the full variable domain: ETGVTQSPTHLIKTRGQQVTLRCSSQSGHNTVSWYQQALGQGPQFIFQYYREEENGRGNFPPRFSGLQFPNYSSELNVNALELDDSALYLCASSLDRSGQETQYFGPGTRLLVL.